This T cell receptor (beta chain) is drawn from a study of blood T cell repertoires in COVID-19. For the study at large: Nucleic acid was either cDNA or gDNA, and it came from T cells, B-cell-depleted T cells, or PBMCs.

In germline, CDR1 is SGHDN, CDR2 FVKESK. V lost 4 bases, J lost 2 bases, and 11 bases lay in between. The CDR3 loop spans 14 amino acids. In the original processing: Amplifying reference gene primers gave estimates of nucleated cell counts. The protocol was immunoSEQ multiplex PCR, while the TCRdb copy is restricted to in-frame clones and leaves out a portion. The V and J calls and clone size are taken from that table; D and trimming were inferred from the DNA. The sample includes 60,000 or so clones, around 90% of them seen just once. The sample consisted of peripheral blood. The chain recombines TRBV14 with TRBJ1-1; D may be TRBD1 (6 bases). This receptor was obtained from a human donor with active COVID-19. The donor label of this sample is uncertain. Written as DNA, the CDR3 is TGTGCCAGCAGCCCGCGGGGGGCTAACACTGAAGCTTTCTTT. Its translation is CASSPRGANTEAFF.